Detailed here is one T cell receptor beta chain. What it binds is unknown. The data were obtained in a study of type 1 regulatory T cells. Study summary: T-allo10 is a Tr1-enriched, alloantigen-specific CD4 T cell product made in vitro.

The CDR3 spans 14 residues. The V and J ends lost 6 bases and 6 bases respectively, with 16 bases between them. Looked up from germline, CDR1 is SNHLY and CDR2 is FYNNEI. Using its own MiXCR run on the reads, TCRdb lists one record per CDR3 protein. The sample shows about 68,000 distinct CDR3 sequences, about 60% of them seen only once. T-allo10 cells from the graft donor were described as anergic, host-alloantigen-specific, and alloantigen-specific suppressors. Sequencing input: cultured T cells, either the whole culture or a sorted T cell fraction (not recorded which). The subset is: Tr1-enriched cell product generated in vitro against host alloantigens. The receptor was isolated from a human donor in good health. This chain connects TRBV2 to TRBJ2-3; TRBD2 is a possible D gene (6 bases). The CDR3 region has the DNA TGTGCCAGCAGCTATTACCTTCTAGCGGATACGCAGTATTTT. Its translation: CASSYYLLADTQYF. Drawing the rest from reference TRBV2 and TRBJ2-3, the complete variable domain is EPEVTQTPSHQVTQMGQEVILRCVPISNHLYFYWYRQILGQKVEFLVSFYNNEISEKSEIFDDQFSVERPDGSNFTLKIRSTKLEDSAMYFCASSYYLLADTQYFGPGTRLTVL.